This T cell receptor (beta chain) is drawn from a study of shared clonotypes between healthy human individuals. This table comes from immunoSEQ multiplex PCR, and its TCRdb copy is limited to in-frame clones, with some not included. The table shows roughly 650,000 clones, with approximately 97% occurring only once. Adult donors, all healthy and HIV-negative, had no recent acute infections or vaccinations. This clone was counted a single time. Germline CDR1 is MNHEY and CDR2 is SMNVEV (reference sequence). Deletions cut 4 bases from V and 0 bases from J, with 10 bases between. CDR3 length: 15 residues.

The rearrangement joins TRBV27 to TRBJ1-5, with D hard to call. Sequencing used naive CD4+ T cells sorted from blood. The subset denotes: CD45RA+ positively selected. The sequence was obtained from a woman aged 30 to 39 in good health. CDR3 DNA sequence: TGTGCCAGCAGTTCAACCGCCCATAGCAATCAGCCCCAGCATTTT. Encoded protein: CASSSTAHSNQPQHF.